The 23 T cell receptor beta chains reported below all come from one sample, sequenced in a study of regulatory T cells in long-lasting Graves disease. Time point in this sample: persistent/refractory GD, antithyroid drugs over 5 years with positive TRAb. Preparation of the TCR library used RNA extracted from PBMCs. Libraries of TCR beta came from iRepertoire HTBI primers plus Arm-PCR of CDR3 regions. In TCRdb, the multiplex PCR reads were re-called with MiXCR into one record per CDR3 protein. The sample gives 350,000 to 450,000 distinct CDR3 sequences, less than 25% of which show up once; less than 25% is in the top ten. Here the sequenced sample was peripheral blood mononuclear cells (PBMCs), taken when the disease was refractory, from a patient treated with antithyroid drugs. Every receptor here comes from a female donor with Graves disease.

This clonotype was seen only a few times. The chain couples TRBV2 to TRBJ2-2; the match to TRBD1 covers 9 bases. There are 13 residues in the CDR3. Germline CDR1 and CDR2: SNHLY and FYNNEI. V lost 7 bases and J lost 4; bases outside the gene matches: 1. In DNA form, the CDR3 reads TGTGCCAGCACGACAGGGGGCACCGGGGAGCTGTTTTTT. It yields the protein CASTTGGTGELFF.

This clonotype was seen a few times. The gene calls are TRBV7-2 and TRBJ2-1; possibly TRBD1 for D (6 bases). CDR1 is SGHTA and CDR2 is FQGNSA in the germline V gene. Trimming stripped 5 bases from V and 4 bases from J, with 12 bases between. The CDR3 sequence is 14 residues long. This CDR3 is CASSTPTGYNEQFF. In DNA form, the CDR3 reads TGTGCCAGCAGCACTCCGACAGGTTACAATGAGCAGTTCTTC.

In regard to this clonotype: Its ends do not fully match the called genes, so a read error is possible. The chain joins TRBV6-1 to TRBJ2-7; 9 bases are shared with TRBD2. This CDR3 has 13 residues. CDR1 MNHNS and CDR2 SASEGT come from the germline V gene. CDR3 sequence: CASVGASGARDHF. The CDR3 DNA reads as TGTGCCAGCGTGGGGGCTAGCGGGGCGCGGGACCACTTC.

This clonotype was recorded a few times. This chain links TRBV20-1 with TRBJ1-2, with D perhaps TRBD1 (6 bases). The germline V gene encodes CDR1 DFQATT and CDR2 SNEGSKA (reference sequence). The CDR3 is 15 residues long. V lost 0 bases and J 4 bases, leaving 15 bases between the germline ends. This CDR3 reads CSARDAGGALYGYTF. For the CDR3, the DNA is TGCAGTGCTAGAGATGCCGGGGGCGCTCTCTATGGCTACACCTTC.

The V and J genes are TRBV5-1 and TRBJ1-5, with D perhaps TRBD1 (5 bases). The germline gives CDR1 SGHRS, CDR2 YFSETQ. V lost 0 bases, J lost 4 bases, and 11 bases lay in between. This CDR3 region has 15 residues. The CDR3 coding sequence is TGCGCCAGCAGCTTGGAGGGGATGGGGAATCAGCCCCAGCATTTT. Protein: CASSLEGMGNQPQHF.

This clonotype appeared a few times. The rearrangement uses TRBV20-1 and TRBJ1-1, with 10 bases that match TRBD1. With V trimmed by 5 bases and J by 4 bases, 4 bases remained unmatched. This CDR3 region has 13 residues. Per germline, CDR1 DFQATT and CDR2 SNEGSKA (reference sequence). The CDR3: CSAPRTGGTEAFF. For the CDR3, the DNA is TGCAGTGCTCCCCGGACAGGGGGCACTGAAGCTTTCTTT.

This clonotype was seen many times. CDR3 bases: TGTGCCAGCAGTTACACTGAAGCTTTCTTT. Amino acid sequence: CASSYTEAFF. J is TRBJ1-1 and V is TRBV6-5, with D hard to call. Germline CDR1 is MNHEY and CDR2 is SVGAGI. The CDR3 sequence is 10 residues long. The V end was cut by 2 bases, the J end by 5 bases, with 0 bases between.

As to this clonotype: At one of its ends the junction is not consistent with the germline gene, which may arise from a read error. The V gene is TRBV25-1, the J gene TRBJ1-1; TRBD1 aligns across 7 bases. The CDR3 is 14 residues long. The germline V gene encodes CDR1 MGHDK and CDR2 SYGVNS. The CDR3: CASRETGMNNEAFF. The CDR3 DNA reads as TGTGCCAGCAGAGAGACAGGGATGAACAATGAAGCTTTCTTT.

The chain employs TRBV11-2 and TRBJ2-7, with 7 bases lining up with TRBD2. CDR3 size: 16 residues. Germline lookup yields CDR1 SGHAT and CDR2 FQNNGV. Trimming at V came to 2 bases and at J to 4 bases, leaving 11 bases not matched to a gene. The DNA of the CDR3 is TGTGCCAGCAGCTTACGCCCCGGGAGGCTCTCTTACGAGCAGTACTTC. Translating it yields CASSLRPGRLSYEQYF.

In this sample, this clonotype turned up a few times. J is TRBJ2-2 and V is TRBV27; D unresolved. This CDR3 spans 14 amino acids. V gave up 0 bases and J gave up 7 bases, with 9 bases separating them. Germline lookup yields CDR1 MNHEY and CDR2 SMNVEV (reference sequence). The CDR3 is CASSLSREGGELFF. The CDR3 coding sequence is TGTGCCAGCAGTTTATCAAGGGAAGGCGGGGAGCTGTTTTTT.

This clonotype was seen repeatedly, ten times or more. The V call is TRBV12-3 or TRBV12-4, the J call TRBJ1-2; TRBD1 aligns across 7 bases. V trimming: 6 bases; J trimming: 5 bases; junction bases outside the gene matches: 9. The CDR3 covers 14 residues. CDR3 residues: CASRHTGERYGYTF. DNA for the CDR3: TGTGCCAGCAGACACACAGGGGAAAGGTATGGCTACACCTTC.

This chain joins TRBV7-2 and TRBJ2-5; perhaps TRBD1 as D (5 bases). The length of the CDR3 is 15 residues. Trimming took off 3 bases at V and 3 bases at J, with 14 bases between the two ends. Per the germline V gene, CDR1 is SGHTA and CDR2 is FQGNSA. In nucleotides, the CDR3 is TGTGCCAGCAGCTTCCAGGCAGGGAAAGAAGAGACCCAGTACTTC. Encoded protein: CASSFQAGKEETQYF.

In this sample, this clonotype turned up a few times. The chain employs TRBV20-1 and TRBJ2-4; perhaps D is TRBD1 or TRBD2 (6 bases each). CDR3 length: 13 amino acids. Germline lookup yields CDR1 DFQATT and CDR2 SNEGSKA (reference sequence). V shed 6 bases and J shed 4 bases, with 13 bases lying between them. The CDR3 bases are TGCAGTGCGGAGGGGGTGGGAAAAAACATTCAGTACTTC. Its protein is CSAEGVGKNIQYF.

This clonotype occurred many times. This chain uses TRBV10-1 with TRBJ2-4, with D uncertain. This CDR3 is 14 amino acids long. V lost 2 bases and J 8 bases, leaving 13 bases between the germline ends. Germline assignment: CDR1 WNHNN and CDR2 SYGVQD (reference sequence). CDR3 nucleotide sequence: TGCGCCAGCAGTGAGGGAAATACCGCGGACATTCAGTACTTC. Protein sequence: CASSEGNTADIQYF.

The chain carries TRBV10-3 and TRBJ2-1; D possibly corresponds to TRBD1 (6 bases). With 0 bases removed from V and 0 bases from J, the gap between germline ends came to 9 bases. The CDR3 covers 16 residues. Germline CDR1 reads ENHRY; CDR2 reads SYGVKD. The CDR3 here is CAISESRGGSYNEQFF. The CDR3 DNA reads TGTGCCATCAGTGAGTCAAGAGGGGGCTCCTACAATGAGCAGTTCTTC.

This clonotype was recorded at least ten times. V and J are TRBV2 and TRBJ2-5; the match to TRBD1 covers 12 bases. Germline-derived CDR1 and CDR2 are SNHLY and FYNNEI. J lost 3 bases, V lost 6 bases, and 5 bases had no gene match. This CDR3 has 15 amino acids. In DNA form, the CDR3 reads TGTGCCAGCAGGGGGGGACAGGGGGCAAAAGAGACCCAGTACTTC. It is translated as CASRGGQGAKETQYF.

This clonotype was found many times. The rearrangement joins TRBV9 to TRBJ1-1; a weak D match, TRBD1 (5 bases). The CDR3 has 14 residues. The germline CDR1 and CDR2 sequences are SGDLS and YYNGEE. Trimming pared 0 bases from V and 0 bases from J, leaving 6 bases between. The CDR3 nucleotides read TGTGCCAGCAGCGTAGGGGGCATGAACACTGAAGCTTTCTTT. Translating gives CASSVGGMNTEAFF. Looking up the rest from reference TRBV9 and TRBJ1-1 gives the full variable domain: DSGVTQTPKHLITATGQRVTLRCSPRSGDLSVYWYQQSLDQGLQFLIQYYNGEERAKGNILERFSAQQFPDLHSELNLSSLELGDSALYFCASSVGGMNTEAFFGQGTRLTVV.

This clonotype was recorded at least ten times. V usage is TRBV20-1 and J usage is TRBJ1-1, with no clear D. V lost 3 bases and J 2 bases, leaving 13 bases between the germline ends. The CDR3 length is 14 residues. CDR1 DFQATT and CDR2 SNEGSKA come from the germline V gene (reference sequence). The DNA of the CDR3 is TGCAGTGCTAGTATGAGGCAGACCAACACTGAAGCTTTCTTT. The encoded protein is CSASMRQTNTEAFF.

This clonotype appeared many times. This rearrangement joins TRBV28 to TRBJ2-7; no clear D gene. Germline V gene data show CDR1 as MDHEN and CDR2 as SYDVKM. Trimming left V 2 bases short and J 7 bases short, with 15 bases between. CDR3 length equals 14 residues. The CDR3 reads CASSLSVIGLEQYF. The CDR3 bases are TGTGCCAGCAGTTTAAGCGTTATAGGCTTGGAGCAGTACTTC.

Comment on this clonotype: A read error may explain this, as a much larger clone is one base away. The CDR3 coding sequence is TGTGCCGGCAGGGGATTTTTAGGGCTCCAGCCCCAGCATTTT. The encoded protein is CAGRGFLGLQPQHF. This chain connects TRBV28 to TRBJ1-5; a possible D gene is TRBD1 (6 bases). The CDR3 consists of 14 residues. CDR1 is MDHEN and CDR2 is SYDVKM in the germline V gene. The whole variable domain, filled in from reference TRBV28 and TRBJ1-5, reads DVKVTQSSRYLVKRTGEKVFLECVQDMDHENMFWYRQDPGLGLRLIYFSYDVKMKEKGDIPEGYSVSREKKERFSLILESASTNQTSMYLCAGRGFLGLQPQHFGDGTRLSIL.

In its sample, this clonotype was seen many times. The chain uses TRBV7-2 and TRBJ1-4, with a possible D match to TRBD1 (6 bases). From germline, CDR1 is SGHTA and CDR2 FQGNSA. The CDR3 sequence is 15 residues long. Trimming removed 2 bases from V and 8 bases from J, with 15 bases in between. The CDR3 sequence is CASSLTGTGAEKLFF. The CDR3 nucleotides are TGTGCCAGCAGCTTAACCGGGACGGGGGCAGAAAAACTGTTTTTT.

This clonotype showed up many times. V usage is TRBV28 and J usage is TRBJ1-1; D remains ambiguous. The germline V and J ends were trimmed by 5 bases and 1 base, with 11 bases remaining between them. Germline V gives CDR1 MDHEN, CDR2 SYDVKM. The CDR3 runs to 14 residues. In DNA form, the CDR3 reads TGTGCCAGCAGTCTTAGTGGGGAGAACACTGAAGCTTTCTTT. It is translated as CASSLSGENTEAFF.

This clonotype was observed many times. The rearrangement links TRBV12-3 or TRBV12-4 to TRBJ2-4; 11 bases fit TRBD2. Unmatched junction bases numbered 9, after V lost 4 bases and J lost 4 bases. The length of the CDR3 is 17 residues. The CDR3 sequence: CASSWPGLADTKNIQYF. The CDR3 nucleotides read TGTGCCAGCAGTTGGCCGGGACTAGCGGACACAAAAAACATTCAGTACTTC.